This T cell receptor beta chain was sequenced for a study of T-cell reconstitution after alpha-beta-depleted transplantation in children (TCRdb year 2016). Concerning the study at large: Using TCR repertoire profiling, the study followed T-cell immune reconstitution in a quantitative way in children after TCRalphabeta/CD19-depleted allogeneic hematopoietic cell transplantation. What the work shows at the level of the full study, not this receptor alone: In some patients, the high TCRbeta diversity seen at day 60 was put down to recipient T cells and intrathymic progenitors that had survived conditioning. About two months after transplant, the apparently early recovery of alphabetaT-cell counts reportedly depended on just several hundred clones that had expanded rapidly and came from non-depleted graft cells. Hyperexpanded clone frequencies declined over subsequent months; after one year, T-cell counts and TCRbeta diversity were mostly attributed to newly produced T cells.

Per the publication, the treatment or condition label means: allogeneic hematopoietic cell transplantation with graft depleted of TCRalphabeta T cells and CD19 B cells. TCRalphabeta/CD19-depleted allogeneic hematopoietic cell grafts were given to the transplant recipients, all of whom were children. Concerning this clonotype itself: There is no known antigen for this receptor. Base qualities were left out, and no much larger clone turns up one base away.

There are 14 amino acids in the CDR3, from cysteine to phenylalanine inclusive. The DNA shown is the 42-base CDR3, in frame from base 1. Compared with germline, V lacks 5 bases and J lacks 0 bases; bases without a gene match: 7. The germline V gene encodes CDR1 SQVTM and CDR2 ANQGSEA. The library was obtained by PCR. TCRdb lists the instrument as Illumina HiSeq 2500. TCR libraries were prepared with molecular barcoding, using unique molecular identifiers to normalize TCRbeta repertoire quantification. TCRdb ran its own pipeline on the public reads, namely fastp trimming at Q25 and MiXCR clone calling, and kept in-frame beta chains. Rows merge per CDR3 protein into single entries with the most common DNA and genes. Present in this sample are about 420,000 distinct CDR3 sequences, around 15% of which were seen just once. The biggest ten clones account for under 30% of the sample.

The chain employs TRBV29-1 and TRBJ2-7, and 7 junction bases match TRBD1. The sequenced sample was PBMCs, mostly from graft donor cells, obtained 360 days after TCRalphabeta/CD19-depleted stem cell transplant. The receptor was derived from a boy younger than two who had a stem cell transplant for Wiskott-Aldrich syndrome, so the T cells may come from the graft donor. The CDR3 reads CSVKGAGGSYEQYF. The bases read TGCAGCGTTAAAGGAGCAGGGGGCTCCTACGAGCAGTACTTC.